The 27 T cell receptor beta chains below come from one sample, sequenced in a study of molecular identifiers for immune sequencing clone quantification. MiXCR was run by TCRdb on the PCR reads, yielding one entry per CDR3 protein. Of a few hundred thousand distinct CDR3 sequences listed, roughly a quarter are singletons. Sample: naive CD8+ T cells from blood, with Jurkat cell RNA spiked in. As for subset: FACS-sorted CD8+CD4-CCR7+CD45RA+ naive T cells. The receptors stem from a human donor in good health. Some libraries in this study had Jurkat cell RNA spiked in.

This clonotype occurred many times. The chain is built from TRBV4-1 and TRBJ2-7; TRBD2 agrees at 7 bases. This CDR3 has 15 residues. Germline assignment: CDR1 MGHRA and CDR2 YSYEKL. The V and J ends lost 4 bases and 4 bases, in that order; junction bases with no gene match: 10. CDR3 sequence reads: CASSPQAGVGYEQYF. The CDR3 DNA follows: TGCGCCAGCAGCCCACAGGCGGGAGTTGGGTACGAGCAGTACTTC.

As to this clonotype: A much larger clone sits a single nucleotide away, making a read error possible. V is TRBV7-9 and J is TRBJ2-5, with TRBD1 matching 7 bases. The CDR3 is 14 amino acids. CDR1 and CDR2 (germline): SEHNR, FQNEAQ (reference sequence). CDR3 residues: CASREGAFQDTQYF. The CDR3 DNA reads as TGTGCCAGCCGTGAGGGGGCCTTCCAAGACACCCAGTACTTC.

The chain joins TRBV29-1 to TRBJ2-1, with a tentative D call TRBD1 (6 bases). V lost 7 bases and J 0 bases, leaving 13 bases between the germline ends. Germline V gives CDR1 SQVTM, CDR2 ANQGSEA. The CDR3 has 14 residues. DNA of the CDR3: TGCAGCGAACAGGGTGGAAGCTCCTACAATGAGCAGTTCTTC. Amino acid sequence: CSEQGGSSYNEQFF.

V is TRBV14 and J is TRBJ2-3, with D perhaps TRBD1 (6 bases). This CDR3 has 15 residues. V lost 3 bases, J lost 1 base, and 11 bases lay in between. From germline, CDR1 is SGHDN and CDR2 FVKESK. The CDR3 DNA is TGTGCCAGCAGCCACCCGGCAGGGGGCACAGATACGCAGTATTTT. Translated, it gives CASSHPAGGTDTQYF. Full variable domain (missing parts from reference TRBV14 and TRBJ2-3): EAGVTQFPSHSVIEKGQTVTLRCDPISGHDNLYWYRRVMGKEIKFLLHFVKESKQDESGMPNNRFLAERTGGTYSTLKVQPAELEDSGVYFCASSHPAGGTDTQYFGPGTRLTVL.

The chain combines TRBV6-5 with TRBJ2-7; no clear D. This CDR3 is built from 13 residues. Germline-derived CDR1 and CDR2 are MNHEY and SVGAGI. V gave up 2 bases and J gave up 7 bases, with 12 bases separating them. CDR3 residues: CASSYETTREQYF. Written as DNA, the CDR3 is TGTGCCAGCAGTTACGAGACCACCCGGGAGCAGTACTTC.

The CDR3 loop is CASIPSDGSNQPQHF. CDR3 coding DNA: TGTGCCAGCATACCTTCAGACGGGTCAAATCAGCCCCAGCATTTT. This chain links TRBV21-1 with TRBJ1-5. TRBV21-1 is listed as a pseudogene. The CDR3 has 15 residues.

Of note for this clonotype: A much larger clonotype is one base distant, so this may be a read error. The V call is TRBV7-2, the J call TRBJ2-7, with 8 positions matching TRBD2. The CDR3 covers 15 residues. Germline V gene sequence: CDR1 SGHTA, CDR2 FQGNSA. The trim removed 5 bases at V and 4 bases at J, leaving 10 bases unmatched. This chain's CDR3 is CASSARGLAGYEQYF. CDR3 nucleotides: TGTGCCAGCAGCGCCCGTGGACTAGCTGGGTACGAGCAGTACTTC. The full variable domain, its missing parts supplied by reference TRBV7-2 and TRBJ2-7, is GAGVSQSPSNKVTEKGKDVELRCDPISGHTALYWYRQSLGQGLEFLIYFQGNSAPDKSGLPSDRFSAERTGGSVSTLTIQRTQQEDSAVYLCASSARGLAGYEQYFGPGTRLTVT.

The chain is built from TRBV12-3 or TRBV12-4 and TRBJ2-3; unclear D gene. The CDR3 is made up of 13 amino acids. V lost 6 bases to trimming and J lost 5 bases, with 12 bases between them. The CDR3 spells CASSYIKKDTQYF. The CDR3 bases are TGTGCCAGCAGCTACATAAAGAAAGATACGCAGTATTTT.

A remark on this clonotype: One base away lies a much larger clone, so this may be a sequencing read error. CDR3 nucleotide sequence: TGCAGTGCTTCGAACAGGGGGCGGTTCAACACCGGGGAGCAGTTTTTT. Translating gives CSASNRGRFNTGEQFF. The rearrangement links TRBV20-1 to TRBJ2-2; 9 bases line up with TRBD1. The germline V gene encodes CDR1 DFQATT and CDR2 SNEGSKA (reference sequence). The CDR3 has 16 amino acids.

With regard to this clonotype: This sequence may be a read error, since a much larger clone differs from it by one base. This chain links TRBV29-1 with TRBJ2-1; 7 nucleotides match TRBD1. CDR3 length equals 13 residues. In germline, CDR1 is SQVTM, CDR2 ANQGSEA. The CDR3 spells CSVETGSYNEQLF. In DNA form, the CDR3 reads TGCAGCGTTGAGACAGGGTCCTACAATGAGCAGCTCTTC.

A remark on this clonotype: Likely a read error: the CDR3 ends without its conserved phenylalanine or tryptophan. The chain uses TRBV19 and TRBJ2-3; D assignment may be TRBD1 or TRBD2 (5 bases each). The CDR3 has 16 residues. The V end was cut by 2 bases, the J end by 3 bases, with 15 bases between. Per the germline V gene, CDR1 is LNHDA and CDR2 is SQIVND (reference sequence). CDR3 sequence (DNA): TGTGCCAGTAGTATATCCAGCTCCTGGGGGACAGATACGCAGTATTTA. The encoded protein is CASSISSSWGTDTQYL.

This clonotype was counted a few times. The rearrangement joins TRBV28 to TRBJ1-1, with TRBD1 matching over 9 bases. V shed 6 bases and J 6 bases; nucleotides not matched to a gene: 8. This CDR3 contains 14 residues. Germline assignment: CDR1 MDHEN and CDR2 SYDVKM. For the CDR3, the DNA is TGTGCCAGCAGAGCGGGACAGGGTTACCCTGAAGCTTTCTTT. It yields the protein CASRAGQGYPEAFF.

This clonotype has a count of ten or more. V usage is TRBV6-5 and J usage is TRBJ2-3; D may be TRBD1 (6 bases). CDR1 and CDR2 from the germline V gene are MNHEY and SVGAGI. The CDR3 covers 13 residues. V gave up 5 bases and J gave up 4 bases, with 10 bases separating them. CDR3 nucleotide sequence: TGTGCCAGCAGTGGGGGCAGGGCAGATACGCAGTATTTT. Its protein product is CASSGGRADTQYF.

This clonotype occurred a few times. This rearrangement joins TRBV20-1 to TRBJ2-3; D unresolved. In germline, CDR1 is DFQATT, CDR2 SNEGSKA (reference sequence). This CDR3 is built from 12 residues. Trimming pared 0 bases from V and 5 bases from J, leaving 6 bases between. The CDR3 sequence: CSARDVLDTQYF. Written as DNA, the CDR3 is TGCAGTGCTAGAGATGTCTTAGATACGCAGTATTTT.

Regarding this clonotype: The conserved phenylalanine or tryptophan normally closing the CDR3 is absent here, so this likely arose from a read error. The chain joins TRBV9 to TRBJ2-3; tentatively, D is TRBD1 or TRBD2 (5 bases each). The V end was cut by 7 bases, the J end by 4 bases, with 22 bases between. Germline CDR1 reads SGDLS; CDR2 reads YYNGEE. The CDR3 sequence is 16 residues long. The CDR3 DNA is TGTGCCAGCGGCCCCCGAGGCGGTATGGGGGCAGATACGCAGTATTCT. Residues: CASGPRGGMGADTQYS.

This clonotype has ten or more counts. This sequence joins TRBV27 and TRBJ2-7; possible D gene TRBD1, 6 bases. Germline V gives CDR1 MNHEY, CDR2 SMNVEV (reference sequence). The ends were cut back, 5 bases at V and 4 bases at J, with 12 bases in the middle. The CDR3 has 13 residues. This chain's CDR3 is CASSGVDSYEQYF. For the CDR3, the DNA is TGTGCCAGCAGTGGCGTGGACAGTTACGAGCAGTACTTC.

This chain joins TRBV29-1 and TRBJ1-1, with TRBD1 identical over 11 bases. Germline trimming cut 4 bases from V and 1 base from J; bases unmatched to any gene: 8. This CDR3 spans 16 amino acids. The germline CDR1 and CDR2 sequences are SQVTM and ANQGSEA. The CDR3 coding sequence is TGCAGCGTTGTGGGGACAGGGGGGTACACGAACACTGAAGCTTTCTTT. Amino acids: CSVVGTGGYTNTEAFF.

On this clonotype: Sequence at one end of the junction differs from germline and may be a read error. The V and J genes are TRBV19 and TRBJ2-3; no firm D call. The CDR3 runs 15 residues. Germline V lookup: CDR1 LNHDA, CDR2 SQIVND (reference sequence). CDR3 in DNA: TGTGCCAGTAGTCTAGATCTGATGAGGACAGATACGCAGTATTTT. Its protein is CASSLDLMRTDTQYF.

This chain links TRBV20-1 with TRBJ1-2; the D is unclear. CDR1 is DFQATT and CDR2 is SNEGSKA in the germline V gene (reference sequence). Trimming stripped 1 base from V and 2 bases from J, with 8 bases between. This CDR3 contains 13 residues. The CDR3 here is CSARGEGNYGYTF. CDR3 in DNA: TGCAGTGCTAGAGGGGAGGGCAACTATGGCTACACCTTC.

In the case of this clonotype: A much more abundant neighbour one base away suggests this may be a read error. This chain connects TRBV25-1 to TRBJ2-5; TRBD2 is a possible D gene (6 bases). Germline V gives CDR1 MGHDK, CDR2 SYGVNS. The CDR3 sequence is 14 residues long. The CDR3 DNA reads TGTGCCAGCAGTGAAGTTAGCGGCGAAGAGACCCAGTGCTTC. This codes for CASSEVSGEETQCF.

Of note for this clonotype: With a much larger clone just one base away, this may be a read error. The CDR3 here is CASSVGLTANEKLFF. CDR3 in DNA: TGTGCCAGCAGCGTTGGCCTGACAGCTAATGAAAAACTGTTTTTT. This rearrangement joins TRBV9 to TRBJ1-4, with D possibly TRBD1 on 5 matching bases. Trimming removed 2 bases at V and 3 bases at J, with 11 bases between. CDR3 size: 15 residues. Germline-derived CDR1 and CDR2 are SGDLS and YYNGEE.

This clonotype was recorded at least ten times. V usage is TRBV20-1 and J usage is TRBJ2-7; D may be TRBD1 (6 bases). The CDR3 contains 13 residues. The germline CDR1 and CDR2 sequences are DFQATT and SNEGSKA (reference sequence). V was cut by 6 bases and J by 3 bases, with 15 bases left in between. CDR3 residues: CSATDSPSYEQYF. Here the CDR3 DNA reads TGCAGTGCAACGGACAGTCCCAGCTACGAGCAGTACTTC.

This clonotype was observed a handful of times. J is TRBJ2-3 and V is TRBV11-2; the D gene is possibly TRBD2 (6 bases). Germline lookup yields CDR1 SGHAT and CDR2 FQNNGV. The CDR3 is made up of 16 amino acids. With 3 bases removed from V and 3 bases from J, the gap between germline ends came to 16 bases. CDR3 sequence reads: CASSLDVGGLTDTQYF. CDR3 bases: TGTGCCAGCAGCTTGGATGTGGGGGGTTTAACAGATACGCAGTATTTT.

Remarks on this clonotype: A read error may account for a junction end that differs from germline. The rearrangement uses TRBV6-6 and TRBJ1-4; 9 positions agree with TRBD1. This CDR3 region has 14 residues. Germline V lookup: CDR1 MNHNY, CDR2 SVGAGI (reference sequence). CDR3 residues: CASSRTGVGEKLLF. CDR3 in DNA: TGTGCCAGCAGTCGGACAGGGGTTGGGGAAAAACTGCTTTTT.

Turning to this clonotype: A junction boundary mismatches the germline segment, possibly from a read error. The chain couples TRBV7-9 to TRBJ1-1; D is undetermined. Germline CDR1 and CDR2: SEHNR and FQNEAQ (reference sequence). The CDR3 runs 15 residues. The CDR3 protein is CASSPKGRMNTAAFF. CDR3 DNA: TGTGCCAGCAGCCCGAAAGGACGCATGAACACTGCAGCTTTCTTT.

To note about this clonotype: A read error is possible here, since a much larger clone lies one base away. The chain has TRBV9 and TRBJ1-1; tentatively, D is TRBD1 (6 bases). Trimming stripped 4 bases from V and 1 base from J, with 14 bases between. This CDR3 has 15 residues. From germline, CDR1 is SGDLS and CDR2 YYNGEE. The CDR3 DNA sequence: TGTGCCAGCAGCCCAGGGACACCGACGAACACTGAAGCTTTCTTT. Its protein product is CASSPGTPTNTEAFF. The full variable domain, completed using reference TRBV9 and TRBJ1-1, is DSGVTQTPKHLITATGQRVTLRCSPRSGDLSVYWYQQSLDQGLQFLIQYYNGEERAKGNILERFSAQQFPDLHSELNLSSLELGDSALYFCASSPGTPTNTEAFFGQGTRLTVV.

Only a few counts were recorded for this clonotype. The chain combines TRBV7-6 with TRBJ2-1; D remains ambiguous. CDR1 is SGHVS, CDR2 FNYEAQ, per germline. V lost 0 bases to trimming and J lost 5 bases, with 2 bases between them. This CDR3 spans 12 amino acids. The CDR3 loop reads CASSLANNEQFF. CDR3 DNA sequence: TGTGCCAGCAGCTTAGCCAACAATGAGCAGTTCTTC.